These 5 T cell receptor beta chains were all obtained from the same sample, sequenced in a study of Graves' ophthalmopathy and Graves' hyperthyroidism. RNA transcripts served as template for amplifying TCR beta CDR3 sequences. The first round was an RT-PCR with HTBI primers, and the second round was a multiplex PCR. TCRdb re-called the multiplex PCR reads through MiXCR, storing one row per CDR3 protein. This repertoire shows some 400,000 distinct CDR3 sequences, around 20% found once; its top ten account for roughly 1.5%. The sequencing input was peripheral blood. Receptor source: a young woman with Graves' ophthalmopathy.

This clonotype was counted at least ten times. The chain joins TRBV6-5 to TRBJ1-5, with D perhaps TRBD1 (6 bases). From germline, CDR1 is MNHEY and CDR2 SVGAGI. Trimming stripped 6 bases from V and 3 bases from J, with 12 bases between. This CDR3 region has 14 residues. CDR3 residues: CASSLQGHNQPQHF. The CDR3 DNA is TGTGCCAGCAGCCTACAGGGCCACAATCAGCCCCAGCATTTT.

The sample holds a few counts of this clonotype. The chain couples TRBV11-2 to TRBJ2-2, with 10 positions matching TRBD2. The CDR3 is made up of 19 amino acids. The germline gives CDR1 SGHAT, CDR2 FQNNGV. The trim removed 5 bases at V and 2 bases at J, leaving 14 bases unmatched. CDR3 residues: CASSPLTGTSDINTGELFF. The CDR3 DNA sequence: TGTGCCAGCAGCCCTCTAACCGGGACTAGCGACATAAACACCGGGGAGCTGTTTTTT.

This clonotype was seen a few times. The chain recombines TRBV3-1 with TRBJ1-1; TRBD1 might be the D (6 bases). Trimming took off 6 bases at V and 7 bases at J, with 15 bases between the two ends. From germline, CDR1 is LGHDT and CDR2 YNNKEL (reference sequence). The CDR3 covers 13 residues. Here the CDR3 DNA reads TGTGCCAGCAGGCCTACAGGGATACTTGAAGCTTTCTTT. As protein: CASRPTGILEAFF.

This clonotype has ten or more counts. The CDR3 loop reads CASMPSRGGKNQPQHF. The DNA for the CDR3 is TGTGCCAGCATGCCATCCAGGGGGGGGAAAAATCAGCCCCAGCATTTT. V and J are TRBV2 and TRBJ1-5; 7 bases agree with TRBD1. This CDR3 region has 16 residues. The V and J ends lost 7 bases and 4 bases, in that order; junction bases with no gene match: 13. Germline V gene data show CDR1 as SNHLY and CDR2 as FYNNEI.

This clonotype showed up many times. CDR3 nucleotides: TGTGCCAGCAGCTTTACACGTCCAAACTACGAGCAGTACTTC. Translating gives CASSFTRPNYEQYF. This chain joins TRBV11-2 and TRBJ2-7; D is undetermined. The CDR3 totals 14 residues. CDR1 SGHAT and CDR2 FQNNGV come from the germline V gene. V was pared by 3 bases and J by 3 bases, with 12 bases between.